The clone carrying this T cell receptor beta chain was observed many times. This entry belongs to a study of identical twins. This CDR3 contains 16 residues. Trimming took off 9 bases at V and 2 bases at J, with 22 bases between the two ends. The germline gives CDR1 LNHNV, CDR2 YYDKDF (reference sequence). TCRdb re-called the 5' RACE reads through MiXCR, storing one row per CDR3 protein. The data contain some 590,000 distinct CDR3 sequences, 9.6% of them seen just once; the ten biggest clones take up roughly 3.2%. A further study also used this sample, focusing on yellow fever vaccine responses in identical twins. That report adds: In identical twins, vaccine T cell responses appeared partly shared and partly individual.

The TCR comes from a woman in her late teens or twenties in good health. The sequenced sample was PBMCs. The chain employs TRBV15 and TRBJ2-5, with a possible D match to TRBD2 (7 bases). CDR3 nucleotides: TGTGCCACAAGTAAAGAGGGGGGGCCGTGGCAAGAGACCCAGTACTTC. Translation: CATSKEGGPWQETQYF.